This T cell receptor beta chain was identified during a study of shared clonotypes between healthy human individuals (dated by TCRdb to 2020 to 2021). As for the study more broadly: The cohort included a few men and a couple of women between 18 and 49 years of age. For each donor, three plates each were used for CD4 naive and CD4 memory, two plates were used for CD8 naive, and one plate was used for CD8 memory. To estimate repertoire size and how much clonotype sharing occurs between individuals, the study deeply sequenced the blood TCR repertoires of five healthy adults. Different laboratories and diverse techniques were used to prepare libraries and sequence TCR repertoires, to increase sequencing depth and limit assay-specific biases. Leukapheresis yielded between about 0.85 and 10 billion PBMCs per donor.

CDR3 length: 13 amino acids, cysteine to phenylalanine. The read is trimmed to its CDR3 DNA, 39 bases read in frame from base 1. The germline V gene provides CDR1 MDHEN and CDR2 SYDVKM. The V end gives up 8 bases and the J end 3 bases, leaving 5 bases in the junction not matched to a gene. At least ten counts were recorded for this clone. The clone's antigen remains unknown. The input lacks base qualities; no much larger clone sits a single base away. In the same sample, other DNA sequences code for this CDR3. Donors were healthy HIV-negative adults with no recently reported acute infections or vaccinations. Every donor was a Caucasian adult living in Nashville, Tennessee, USA. CD8 memory samples consisted of magnetically selected CD45RO+ cells combined with CCR7-negative CD45RA+ effector memory (TemRA) cells. After blood collection by leukapheresis, PBMCs were isolated using Ficoll-Histopaque density gradient centrifugation and then cryopreserved in the vapor phase of liquid nitrogen. Analytical flow cytometry was used to check the purity and quantity of every magnetically sorted T cell population. Each sorted fraction had its genomic DNA isolated and then quantified by UV absorbance on a Nanodrop 2000c.

Using the deep immunoSEQ assay, multiplex PCR amplified TCR CDR3 regions from genomic DNA. Extracted genomic DNA from each cell subset was distributed evenly across all wells of several immunoSEQ 96-well plates, and each plate was treated as a replicate. For sorted subsets, each replicate PCR was loaded with 200 ng genomic DNA, equivalent to about 30,000 T cell genomes. The purified libraries were quantified using a Qubit 3.0 fluorometer, sized with a Bioanalyzer 2100, and then quantified again using the KAPA Library Quantification kit. Each immunoSEQ 96-well plate was sequenced on its own single-read 150-cycle Illumina NextSeq 550 flow cell. Concerning the study's data processing: Because the immunoSEQ output held only junctional sequences and lacked quality scores, the filtering could not match the filtering applied to full-length reads. Sequences were annotated with PyIR, a Python wrapper for IgBLAST v1.9, using IMGT germline references to assign V/J genes and CDR3. Reads with weak V/J assignments (E-value above 1e-6), missing CDR3, stop codons, out-of-frame junctions, or ambiguous translated residues were removed. V3J clonotypes were defined as sequences sharing an identical inferred V gene, J gene, and CDR3 amino acid sequence. Percentage overlap between repertoires was computed as shared unique clonotypes divided by the size of the smaller repertoire. Repertoire richness was assessed with RTK rarefaction, the Chao1 estimator, and Recon v2.1 estimates of unobserved clonotypes. OLGA was used to compute generation probabilities for all TCRbeta clonotypes that the gDNA method yielded from a few donors. TCRdb holds this immuneACCESS table with in-frame rearrangements only. Some clones are missing; in checked studies, unresolved V genes explain under half, and the rest has no known cause. The DNA gave D and trimming, while V, J and clone size come from that table. Counted in this sample were over 75,000 clones; 68% of them appeared once. Approximately 55% of the sample is held by the ten biggest clonotypes.

Here is what the overall study found, with its caveats: Naive subsets generally had larger estimated clonotype richness than memory subsets did. Clonotypes shared by all four sorted-subset donors showed higher generation probabilities than non-shared clonotypes. Pairwise subsampling indicated that sequencing depth was expected to affect the degree of clonotype sharing among donors. Sampling was limited to blood, and TCR repertoires in tissue likely differ from TCR repertoires in blood. Even with the large sequencing depth, rarefaction of the sorted-subset datasets indicated that sequencing was incomplete. Because the study included a small number of donors, the genetic and exposure-history diversity represented was limited. Sharing across several donors was observed for 4.5% to 6.5% of naive CD4, less than 4% of naive CD8, 2% to 2.5% of memory CD4, and 0.4% of memory CD8 clonotypes.

The sequencing input was memory CD8+ T cells sorted from blood. Interpreted using the paper, the cell subset or site label stands for: CD45RO+ cells pooled with CCR7-negative TemRA cells. The rearrangement combines TRBV28 with TRBJ2-7; 9 bases in the junction line up with TRBD1. This TCR derives from a man aged 25 to 45 in good health. The nucleotide sequence reads TGTGCCAGCGTACAGGGGGCCGACTACGAGCAGTACTTC. This encodes CASVQGADYEQYF.